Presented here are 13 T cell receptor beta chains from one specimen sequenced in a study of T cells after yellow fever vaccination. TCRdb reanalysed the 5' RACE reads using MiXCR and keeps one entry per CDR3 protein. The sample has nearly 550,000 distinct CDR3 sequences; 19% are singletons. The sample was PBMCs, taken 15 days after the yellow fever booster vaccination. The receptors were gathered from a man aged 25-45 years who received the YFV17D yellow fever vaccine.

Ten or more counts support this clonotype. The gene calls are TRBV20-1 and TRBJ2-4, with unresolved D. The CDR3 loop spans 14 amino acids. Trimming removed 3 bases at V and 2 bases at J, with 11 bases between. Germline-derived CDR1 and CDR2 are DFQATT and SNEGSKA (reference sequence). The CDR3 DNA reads TGCAGTGCTAGTTTGTCCGTAACCAAAAACATTCAGTACTTC. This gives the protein CSASLSVTKNIQYF.

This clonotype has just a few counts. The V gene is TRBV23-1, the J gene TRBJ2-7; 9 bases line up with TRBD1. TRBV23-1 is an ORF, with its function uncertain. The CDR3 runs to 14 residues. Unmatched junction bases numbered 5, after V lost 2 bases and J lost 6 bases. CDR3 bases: TGCGCCAGCAGTCAAAGGACAGGGGCGCCCGAGCAGTACTTC. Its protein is CASSQRTGAPEQYF.

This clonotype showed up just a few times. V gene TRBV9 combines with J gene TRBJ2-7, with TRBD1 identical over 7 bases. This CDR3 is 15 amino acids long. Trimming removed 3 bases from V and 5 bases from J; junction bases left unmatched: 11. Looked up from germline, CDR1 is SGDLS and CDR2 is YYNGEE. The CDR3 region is CASSATLGTANEQYF. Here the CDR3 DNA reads TGTGCCAGCAGCGCTACCCTCGGGACAGCAAACGAGCAGTACTTC.

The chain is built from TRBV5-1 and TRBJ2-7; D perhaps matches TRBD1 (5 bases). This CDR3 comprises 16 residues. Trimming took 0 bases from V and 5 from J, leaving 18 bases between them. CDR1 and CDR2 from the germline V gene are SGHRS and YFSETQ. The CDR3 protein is CASSLGGINLDNEQYF. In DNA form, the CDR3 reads TGCGCCAGCAGCTTGGGCGGAATTAATTTGGACAACGAGCAGTACTTC.

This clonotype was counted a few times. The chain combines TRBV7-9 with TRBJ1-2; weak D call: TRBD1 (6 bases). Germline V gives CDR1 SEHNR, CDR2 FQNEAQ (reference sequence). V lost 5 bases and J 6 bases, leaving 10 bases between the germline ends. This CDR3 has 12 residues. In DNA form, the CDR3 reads TGTGCCAGCAGCCGAGGGGGGGATGGCTACACCTTC. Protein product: CASSRGGDGYTF.

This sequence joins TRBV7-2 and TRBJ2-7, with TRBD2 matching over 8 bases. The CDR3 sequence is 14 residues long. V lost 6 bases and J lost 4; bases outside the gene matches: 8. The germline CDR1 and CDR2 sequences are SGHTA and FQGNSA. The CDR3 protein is CASRSSGGLYEQYF. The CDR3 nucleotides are TGTGCCAGCAGATCAAGCGGGGGTTTGTACGAGCAGTACTTC.

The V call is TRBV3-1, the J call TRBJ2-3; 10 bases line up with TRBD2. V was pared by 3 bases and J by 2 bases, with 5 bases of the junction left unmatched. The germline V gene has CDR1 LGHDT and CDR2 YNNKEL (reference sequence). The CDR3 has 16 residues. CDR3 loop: CASSQLAGDDTDTQYF. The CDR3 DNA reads TGTGCCAGCAGCCAGCTAGCGGGAGATGACACAGATACGCAGTATTTT.

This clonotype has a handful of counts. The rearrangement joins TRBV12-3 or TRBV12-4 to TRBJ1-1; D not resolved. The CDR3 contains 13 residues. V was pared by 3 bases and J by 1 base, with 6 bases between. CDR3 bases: TGTGCCAGCAGTTTCCAGAGGAACACTGAAGCTTTCTTT. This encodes CASSFQRNTEAFF.

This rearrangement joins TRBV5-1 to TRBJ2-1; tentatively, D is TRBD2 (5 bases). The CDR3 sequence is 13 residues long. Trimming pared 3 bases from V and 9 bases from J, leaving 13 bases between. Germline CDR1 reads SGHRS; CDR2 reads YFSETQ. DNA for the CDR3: TGCGCCAGCAGCTCACATAGCGCGGGTGAGCAGTTCTTC. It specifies CASSSHSAGEQFF.

The CDR3 sequence is CASTGGPYEQYF. The CDR3 DNA reads TGCGCCAGCACGGGGGGACCCTACGAGCAGTACTTC. The chain carries TRBV5-1 and TRBJ2-7, with TRBD2 matching 7 bases. J gave up 2 bases and V 6 bases, and 2 bases lay outside the gene matches. The CDR3 is 12 residues long. The germline V gene encodes CDR1 SGHRS and CDR2 YFSETQ.

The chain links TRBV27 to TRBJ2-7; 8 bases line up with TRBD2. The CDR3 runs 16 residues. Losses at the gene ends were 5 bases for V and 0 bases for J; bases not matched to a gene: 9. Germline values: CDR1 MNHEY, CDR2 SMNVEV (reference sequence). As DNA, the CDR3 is TGTGCCAGCAGTCCCTCACGGGAGGGCCTCTCCTACGAGCAGTACTTC. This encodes CASSPSREGLSYEQYF.

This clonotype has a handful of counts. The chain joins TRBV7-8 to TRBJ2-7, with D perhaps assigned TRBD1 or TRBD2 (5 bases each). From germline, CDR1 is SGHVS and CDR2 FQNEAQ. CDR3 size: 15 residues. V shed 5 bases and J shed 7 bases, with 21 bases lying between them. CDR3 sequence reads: CASSPQERVGFEQYF. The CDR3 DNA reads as TGTGCCAGCAGCCCACAGGAGAGGGTCGGTTTTGAGCAGTACTTC.

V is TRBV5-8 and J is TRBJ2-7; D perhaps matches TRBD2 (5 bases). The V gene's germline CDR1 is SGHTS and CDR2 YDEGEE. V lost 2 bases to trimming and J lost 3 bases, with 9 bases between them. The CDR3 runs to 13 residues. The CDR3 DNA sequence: TGTGCCAGCAGCTTTGCACGGGGCTACGAGCAGTACTTC. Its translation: CASSFARGYEQYF.